This entry lists 23 T cell receptor beta chains sequenced from one sample in a study of monozygotic twins with inflammatory bowel disease. TCRdb processed the 5' RACE reads again and assigns one entry to each CDR3 protein, with no DNA. The sample's table shows about 140,000 distinct CDR3 sequences. The specimen sequenced was blood. These TCRs come from a human donor with ulcerative colitis or Crohn's disease, or a healthy co-twin of an affected twin (not recorded which).

The V and J genes are TRBV5-1 and TRBJ2-3; absent DNA, TCRdb's TRBD1 call cannot be checked. Germline V CDR1 and CDR2: SGHRS, YFSETQ. This CDR3 has 13 amino acids. CDR3 residues: CASSLRGADTQYF.

The rearrangement joins TRBV7-9 to TRBJ1-4. Germline V gives CDR1 SEHNR, CDR2 FQNEAQ (reference sequence). The CDR3 sequence is 16 residues long. The CDR3 loop reads CASSLGRGPTNEKLFF.

This chain joins TRBV5-1 and TRBJ2-1; TCRdb outputs TRBD2, but without DNA this stays unchecked. Germline-derived CDR1 and CDR2 are SGHRS and YFSETQ. This CDR3 region has 16 residues. CDR3 sequence reads: CASSLDGLAGRSEQFF.

This chain connects TRBV7-8 to TRBJ2-3; the TCRdb D gene call, TRBD2, has no DNA to confirm it. CDR1 and CDR2 from the germline V gene are SGHVS and FQNEAQ. The CDR3 loop spans 14 amino acids. CDR3 sequence reads: CASSLVARTDTQYF.

J is TRBJ2-3 and V is TRBV9. The V gene's germline CDR1 is SGDLS and CDR2 YYNGEE. The CDR3 loop spans 14 amino acids. CDR3 in amino acids: CASSPRPGSDTQYF.

The J gene is TRBJ2-7, the V gene TRBV20-1; TCRdb's assignment of TRBD2 cannot be checked, as there is no DNA. The CDR3 extends over 14 amino acids. Germline CDR1 is DFQATT and CDR2 is SNEGSKA (reference sequence). The CDR3 spells CSARDEAGGPEQYF.

J is TRBJ1-3 and V is TRBV5-6. The V gene's germline CDR1 is SGHDT and CDR2 YYEEEE. This CDR3 spans 13 amino acids. The CDR3: CASSLFRGNTIYF.

The CDR3 sequence is CASSVELSNQPQHF. The V call is TRBV2, the J call TRBJ1-5. The CDR3 has 14 amino acids. Germline CDR1 and CDR2: SNHLY and FYNNEI.

The chain recombines TRBV12-3 or TRBV12-4 with TRBJ1-1. The CDR3 contains 15 residues. The CDR3 sequence is CASSLELRQNTEAFF.

The V and J genes are TRBV7-6 and TRBJ2-7; TCRdb's D gene call, TRBD2, goes unchecked for lack of DNA. Germline CDR1 is SGHVS and CDR2 is FNYEAQ. The CDR3 totals 15 residues. The CDR3 sequence: CASSATSGRVYEQYF.

The chain carries TRBV12-3 or TRBV12-4 and TRBJ1-2. The CDR3 is 18 residues long. CDR3 protein: CASSLRTGPNRANYGYTF.

The V gene is TRBV14, the J gene TRBJ2-1. This CDR3 is 16 amino acids long. Per the germline V gene, CDR1 is SGHDN and CDR2 is FVKESK. The CDR3 protein is CASSPRGNGLNNEQFF.

The chain is built from TRBV5-4 and TRBJ2-1; TCRdb designates TRBD2, a call that cannot be tested without DNA. The CDR3 loop spans 13 amino acids. CDR1 SGHNT and CDR2 YYREEE come from the germline V gene (reference sequence). The CDR3 here is CASSLEAGFEQFF.

This chain connects TRBV5-1 to TRBJ1-5. This CDR3 contains 15 residues. The germline V gene has CDR1 SGHRS and CDR2 YFSETQ. This chain's CDR3 is CARASGCSGNQPQHF.

This chain uses TRBV27 with TRBJ2-5; the TRBD2 assignment by TCRdb is unverifiable without DNA. The CDR3 runs to 16 residues. Germline loops: CDR1 MNHEY, CDR2 SMNVEV (reference sequence). CDR3 region: CASSLKIGRAPETQYF.

The chain combines TRBV20-1 with TRBJ2-5. The CDR3 totals 12 residues. From germline, CDR1 is DFQATT and CDR2 SNEGSKA (reference sequence). The CDR3 here is CSARGPQETQYF.

This chain uses TRBV11-3 with TRBJ2-4; TCRdb indicates TRBD1, and absent DNA this call remains unverified. Germline V gene sequence: CDR1 SGHNT, CDR2 YENEEA. This CDR3 spans 17 amino acids. CDR3 residues: CASSLRYPPGRNNIQYF.

J is TRBJ1-5 and V is TRBV5-3. TRBV5-3 is classed as an ORF, of uncertain function. There are 15 residues in the CDR3. The CDR3 sequence is CARALVGYSNQPQHF.

The chain links TRBV5-4 to TRBJ2-1; the D call of TRBD2 rests on TCRdb alone, since no DNA is present to check it. The CDR3 has 14 residues. CDR1 SGHNT and CDR2 YYREEE come from the germline V gene (reference sequence). The CDR3 reads CASSLRAPENEQFF.

This chain joins TRBV28 and TRBJ2-7; TCRdb's D call, TRBD1, is unchecked because there is no DNA. CDR3 length: 12 residues. Germline V gene data show CDR1 as MDHEN and CDR2 as SYDVKM. The CDR3 protein is CASSPPAYEQYF. The whole variable domain, remainder taken from reference TRBV28 and TRBJ2-7, is DVKVTQSSRYLVKRTGEKVFLECVQDMDHENMFWYRQDPGLGLRLIYFSYDVKMKEKGDIPEGYSVSREKKERFSLILESASTNQTSMYLCASSPPAYEQYFGPGTRLTVT.

The V call is TRBV5-1, the J call TRBJ2-1; TCRdb proposes TRBD1, but this gene call is untestable without DNA. This CDR3 contains 17 residues. Germline loops: CDR1 SGHRS, CDR2 YFSETQ. The CDR3 loop reads CASSLEPGQGPKNEQFF. The variable domain in full, with the rest retrieved from reference TRBV5-1 and TRBJ2-1, is KAGVTQTPRYLIKTRGQQVTLSCSPISGHRSVSWYQQTPGQGLQFLFEYFSETQRNKGNFPGRFSGRQFSNSRSEMNVSTLELGDSALYLCASSLEPGQGPKNEQFFGPGTRLTVL.

V and J are TRBV6-5 and TRBJ1-6. This CDR3 spans 17 amino acids. Germline CDR1 is MNHEY and CDR2 is SVGAGI. The CDR3: CASSYLGVSSYNSPLHF.

V gene TRBV12-3 or TRBV12-4 combines with J gene TRBJ2-1; TCRdb returns TRBD2, unconfirmable since there is no DNA. The length of the CDR3 is 14 residues. The chain's CDR3 is CASSLALTSVQQFF.